This T cell receptor (beta chain) came from a study of cytomegalovirus exposure and HLA in healthy donors. A note on this clone: Its antigen is still unknown.

PCR employed 60 Vbeta and 13 Jbeta primers. The assay was immunoSEQ multiplex PCR, and TCRdb's table has in-frame clones only and misses some. This table holds approximately 170,000 clones, about 81% found once. The donors gave bone marrow, and they were healthy. Trimming cost V 3 bases and J 0 bases; bases outside gene matches: 8. This CDR3 is 17 amino acids long. Per germline, CDR1 SGDLS and CDR2 YYNGEE. Findings and caveats of the study: The authors later linked a missense DCLRE1C variant to TCR beta V- and J-gene trimming. Among TCR beta chains, those listed as cytomegalovirus-associated numbered over 150. In a later analysis, HLA-C alleles had the fewest associated TCRs, DRB1 alleles the most.

The chain is built from TRBV9 and TRBJ2-2, with TRBD1 matching over 7 bases. Specimen: PBMCs. This receptor was taken from a man under 40 in good health and CMV-seropositive. The CDR3 DNA follows: TGTGCCAGCAGCGCAAGCCGGACAGGCGCGAACACCGGGGAGCTGTTTTTT. Its translation: CASSASRTGANTGELFF.